These T cell receptor beta chains were read from a single sample in a study of T cell repertoires in cytomegalovirus infection. MiXCR was run by TCRdb on the reads, yielding one entry per CDR3 protein. This sample has tens of thousands of distinct CDR3 sequences, with 3.5% to 4% found just once. The source material was PBMCs. Receptor source: a human donor in good health (CMV status not recorded). Some clones in this sample may be carry-over from other donors' samples. CDR3s include the opening cysteine and the closing phenylalanine or tryptophan. Each record gives: clone size, D gene, V gene, J gene, CDR3 protein, CDR3 DNA. A D gene is named only where the DNA matches it firmly. A clone size is listed for some rows: how often the clone was seen (once, few, many), or a class if it is expanded.

clone_size: many; d_call: NA; v_call: TRBV28; j_call: TRBJ1-2; cdr3_aa: CASFPLGMFYGYTF; cdr3_nt: TGTGCCAGCTTTCCCCTTGGTATGTTCTATGGCTACACCTTC
clone_size: many; d_call: NA; v_call: TRBV7-2; j_call: TRBJ2-2; cdr3_aa: CASSLEMAAGELFF; cdr3_nt: TGTGCCAGCAGCTTAGAGATGGCGGCCGGGGAGCTGTTTTTT
clone_size: many; d_call: NA; v_call: TRBV7-2; j_call: TRBJ2-7; cdr3_aa: CASSPQGGLSYEQYF; cdr3_nt: TGTGCCAGCAGCCCACAGGGGGGGCTTTCCTACGAGCAGTACTTC
clone_size: many; d_call: NA; v_call: TRBV29-1; j_call: TRBJ2-1; cdr3_aa: CSVEDWPDNEQFF; cdr3_nt: TGCAGCGTTGAAGATTGGCCAGACAATGAGCAGTTCTTC
clone_size: many; d_call: NA; v_call: TRBV7-2; j_call: TRBJ2-7; cdr3_aa: CASSRRGQGGTHEQYF; cdr3_nt: TGTGCCAGCAGCCGTCGTGGGCAGGGGGGAACCCACGAGCAGTACTTC
clone_size: NA; d_call: NA; v_call: TRBV5-5; j_call: TRBJ1-4; cdr3_aa: CASSLDGRTNEKLFF; cdr3_nt: TGTGCCAGCAGCTTGGATGGGCGAACTAATGAAAAACTGTTTTTT
clone_size: many; d_call: NA; v_call: TRBV11-3; j_call: TRBJ2-1; cdr3_aa: CASSLGGARSSYNEQFF; cdr3_nt: TGTGCCAGCAGCTTAGGGGGGGCGAGAAGCTCCTACAATGAGCAGTTCTTC
clone_size: many; d_call: TRBD1; v_call: TRBV7-2; j_call: TRBJ2-7; cdr3_aa: CASSTTGTGYYEQYF; cdr3_nt: TGTGCCAGCAGCACTACCGGGACAGGGTATTACGAGCAGTACTTC
clone_size: many; d_call: NA; v_call: TRBV6-6; j_call: TRBJ1-6; cdr3_aa: CASSRGPLGNSPLHF; cdr3_nt: TGTGCCAGCAGCCGTGGACCACTCGGGAATTCACCCCTCCACTTT
clone_size: many; d_call: NA; v_call: TRBV6-2/TRBV6-3; j_call: TRBJ1-1; cdr3_aa: CASSYTAVFEAFF; cdr3_nt: TGTGCCAGCAGTTACACGGCGGTATTCGAAGCTTTCTTT
clone_size: many; d_call: NA; v_call: TRBV5-1; j_call: TRBJ2-5; cdr3_aa: CASSLGQLEETQYF; cdr3_nt: TGCGCCAGCAGCTTGGGACAGCTAGAAGAGACCCAGTACTTC
clone_size: many; d_call: TRBD1; v_call: TRBV27; j_call: TRBJ1-6; cdr3_aa: CASSLLTRTGWSYNSPLHF; cdr3_nt: TGTGCCAGCAGTTTACTTACACGGACAGGGTGGTCCTATAATTCACCCCTCCACTTT
clone_size: NA; d_call: TRBD2; v_call: TRBV7-2; j_call: TRBJ2-3; cdr3_aa: CASSLSSGYSTDTQYF; cdr3_nt: TGTGCCAGCAGCCTCTCTAGCGGGTATAGCACAGATACGCAGTATTTT
clone_size: many; d_call: NA; v_call: TRBV19; j_call: TRBJ1-5; cdr3_aa: CASNLDPSNQPQHF; cdr3_nt: TGTGCCAGTAATTTAGATCCTAGCAATCAGCCCCAGCATTTT
clone_size: many; d_call: NA; v_call: TRBV18; j_call: TRBJ1-1; cdr3_aa: CASSQTENTEAFF; cdr3_nt: TGTGCCAGCTCACAGACAGAGAACACTGAAGCTTTCTTT
clone_size: many; d_call: NA; v_call: TRBV12-3/TRBV12-4; j_call: TRBJ2-2; cdr3_aa: CASSYFGGELFF; cdr3_nt: TGTGCCAGCAGTTATTTCGGCGGGGAGCTGTTTTTT
clone_size: few; d_call: NA; v_call: TRBV11-2; j_call: TRBJ2-7; cdr3_aa: CASSSGASFREQYF; cdr3_nt: TGTGCCAGCAGCTCTGGTGCCTCTTTTAGGGAGCAGTACTTC
clone_size: many; d_call: NA; v_call: TRBV7-2; j_call: TRBJ2-2; cdr3_aa: CASSFQVGELFF; cdr3_nt: TGTGCCAGCAGCTTTCAGGTTGGGGAGCTGTTTTTT
clone_size: many; d_call: NA; v_call: TRBV6-1; j_call: TRBJ2-1; cdr3_aa: CASSGHREVNPPAFF; cdr3_nt: TGTGCCAGCAGTGGTCACAGGGAGGTAAACCCGCCCGCGTTCTTC
clone_size: many; d_call: TRBD2; v_call: TRBV6-6; j_call: TRBJ2-7; cdr3_aa: CASSYGASGAYEQYF; cdr3_nt: TGTGCCAGCAGTTACGGGGCTAGCGGCGCCTACGAGCAGTACTTC